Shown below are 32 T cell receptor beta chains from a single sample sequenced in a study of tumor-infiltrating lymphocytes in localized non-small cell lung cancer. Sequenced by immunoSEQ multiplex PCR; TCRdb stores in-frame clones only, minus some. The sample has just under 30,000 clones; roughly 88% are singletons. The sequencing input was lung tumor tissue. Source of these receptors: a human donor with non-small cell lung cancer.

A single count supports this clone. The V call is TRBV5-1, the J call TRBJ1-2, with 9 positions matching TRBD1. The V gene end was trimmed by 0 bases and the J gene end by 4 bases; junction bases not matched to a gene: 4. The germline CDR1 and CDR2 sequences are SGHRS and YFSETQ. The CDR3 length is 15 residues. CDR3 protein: CASSLDRGRAYGYTF. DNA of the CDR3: TGCGCCAGCAGCTTGGACAGGGGGCGCGCCTATGGCTACACCTTC.

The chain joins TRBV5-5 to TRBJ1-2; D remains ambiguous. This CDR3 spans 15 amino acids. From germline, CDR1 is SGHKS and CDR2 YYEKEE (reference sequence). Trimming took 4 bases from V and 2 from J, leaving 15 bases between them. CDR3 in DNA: TGTGCCAGCAGCACCACGTCGGGTAACAACTATGGCTACACCTTC. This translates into CASSTTSGNNYGYTF.

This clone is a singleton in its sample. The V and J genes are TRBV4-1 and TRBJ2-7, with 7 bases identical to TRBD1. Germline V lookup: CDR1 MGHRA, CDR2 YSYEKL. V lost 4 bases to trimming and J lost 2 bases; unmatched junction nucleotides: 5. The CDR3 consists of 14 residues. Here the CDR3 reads CASSLETGTYEQYF. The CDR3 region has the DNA TGCGCCAGCAGCCTCGAGACAGGGACCTACGAGCAGTACTTC.

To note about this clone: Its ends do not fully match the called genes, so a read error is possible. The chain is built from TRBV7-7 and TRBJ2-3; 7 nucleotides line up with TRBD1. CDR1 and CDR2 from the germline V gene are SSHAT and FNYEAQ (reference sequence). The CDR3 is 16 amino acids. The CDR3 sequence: CASSLGTGASTDTQYF. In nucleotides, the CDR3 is TGTGCTAGCAGCTTAGGAACAGGGGCCAGCACAGATACGCAGTATTTT.

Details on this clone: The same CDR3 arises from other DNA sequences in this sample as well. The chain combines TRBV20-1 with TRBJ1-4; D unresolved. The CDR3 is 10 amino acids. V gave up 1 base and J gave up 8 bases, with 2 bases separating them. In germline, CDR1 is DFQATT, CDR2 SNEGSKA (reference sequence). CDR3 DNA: TGCAGTGCTAGAGGAGAAAAACTGTTTTTT. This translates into CSARGEKLFF.

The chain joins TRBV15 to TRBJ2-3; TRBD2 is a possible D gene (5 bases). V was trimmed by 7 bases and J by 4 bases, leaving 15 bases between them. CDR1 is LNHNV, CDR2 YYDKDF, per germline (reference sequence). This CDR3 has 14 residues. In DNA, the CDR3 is TGTGCCACCACCCGGACTCTACAACCAGATACGCAGTATTTT. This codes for CATTRTLQPDTQYF.

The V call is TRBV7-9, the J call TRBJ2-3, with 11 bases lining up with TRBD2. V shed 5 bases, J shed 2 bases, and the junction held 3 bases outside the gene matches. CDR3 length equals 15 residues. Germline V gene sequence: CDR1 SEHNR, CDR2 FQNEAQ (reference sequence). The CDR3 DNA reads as TGTGCCAGCAGCGGGACTAGCGGCCTCACAGATACGCAGTATTTT. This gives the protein CASSGTSGLTDTQYF.

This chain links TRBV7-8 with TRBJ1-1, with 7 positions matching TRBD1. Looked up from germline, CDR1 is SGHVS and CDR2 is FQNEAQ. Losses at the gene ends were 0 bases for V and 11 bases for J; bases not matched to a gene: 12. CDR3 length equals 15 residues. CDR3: CASSLARGGGFGAFF. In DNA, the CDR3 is TGTGCCAGCAGCTTAGCCCGGGGAGGGGGCTTTGGGGCTTTCTTT.

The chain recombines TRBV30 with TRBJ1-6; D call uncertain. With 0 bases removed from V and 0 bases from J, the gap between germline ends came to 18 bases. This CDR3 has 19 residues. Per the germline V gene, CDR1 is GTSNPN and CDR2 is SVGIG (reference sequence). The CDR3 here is CAWSVMRQTSSSYNSPLHF. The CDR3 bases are TGTGCCTGGAGTGTGATGAGGCAGACTAGTAGCTCCTATAATTCACCCCTCCACTTT.

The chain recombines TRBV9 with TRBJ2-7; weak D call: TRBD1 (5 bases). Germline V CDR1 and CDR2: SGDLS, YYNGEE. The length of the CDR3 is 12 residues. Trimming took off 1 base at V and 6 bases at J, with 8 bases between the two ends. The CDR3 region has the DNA TGTGCCAGCAGCGTACAGGGTGCCGAGCAGTACTTC. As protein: CASSVQGAEQYF. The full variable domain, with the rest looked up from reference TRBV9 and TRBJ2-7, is DSGVTQTPKHLITATGQRVTLRCSPRSGDLSVYWYQQSLDQGLQFLIQYYNGEERAKGNILERFSAQQFPDLHSELNLSSLELGDSALYFCASSVQGAEQYFGPGTRLTVT.

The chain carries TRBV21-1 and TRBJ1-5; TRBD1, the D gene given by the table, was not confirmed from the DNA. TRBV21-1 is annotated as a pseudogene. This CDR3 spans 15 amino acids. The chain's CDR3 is CASSMTGNSNQPQHF. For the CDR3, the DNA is TGTGCCAGCAGCATGACAGGGAATAGCAATCAGCCCCAGCATTTT.

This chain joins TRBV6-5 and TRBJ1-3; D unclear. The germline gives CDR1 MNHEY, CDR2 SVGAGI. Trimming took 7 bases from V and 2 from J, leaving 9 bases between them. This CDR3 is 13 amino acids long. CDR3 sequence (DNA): TGTGCCAGCATTCCGGGTGCTGGAAACACCATATATTTT. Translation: CASIPGAGNTIYF.

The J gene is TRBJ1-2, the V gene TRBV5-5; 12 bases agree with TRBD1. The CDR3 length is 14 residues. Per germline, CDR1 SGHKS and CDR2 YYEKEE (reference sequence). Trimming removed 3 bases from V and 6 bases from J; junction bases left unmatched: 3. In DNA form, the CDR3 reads TGTGCCAGCAGCTGGGACAGGGGGCTGAATGGCTACACCTTC. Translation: CASSWDRGLNGYTF.

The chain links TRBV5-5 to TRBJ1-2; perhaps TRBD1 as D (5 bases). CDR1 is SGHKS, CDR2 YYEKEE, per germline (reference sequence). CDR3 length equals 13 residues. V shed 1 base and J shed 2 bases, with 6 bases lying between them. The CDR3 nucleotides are TGTGCCAGCAGCTTGTCAGGGAACTATGGCTACACCTTC. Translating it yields CASSLSGNYGYTF.

The CDR3 loop is CASSQKGPSGNTIYF. The DNA of the CDR3 is TGTGCCAGCAGCCAAAAAGGTCCCTCTGGAAACACCATATATTTT. V usage is TRBV4-2 and J usage is TRBJ1-3, with D hard to call. Germline CDR1 reads LGHNA; CDR2 reads YNFKEQ. The CDR3 length is 15 residues. V shed 2 bases and J shed 0 bases, with 8 bases lying between them.

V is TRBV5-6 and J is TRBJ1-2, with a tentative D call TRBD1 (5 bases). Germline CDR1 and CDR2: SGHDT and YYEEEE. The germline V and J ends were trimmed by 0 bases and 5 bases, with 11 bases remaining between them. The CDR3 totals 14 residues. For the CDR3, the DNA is TGTGCCAGCAGCTTGGAGCAGGGACGATATGGCTACACCTTC. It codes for CASSLEQGRYGYTF.

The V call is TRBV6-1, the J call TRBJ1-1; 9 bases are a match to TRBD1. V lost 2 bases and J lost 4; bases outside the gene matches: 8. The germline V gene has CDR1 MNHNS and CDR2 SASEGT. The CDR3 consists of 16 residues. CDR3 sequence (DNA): TGTGCCAGCAGTGAAAAACTACAGGGGGCGCGCACTGAAGCTTTCTTT. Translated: CASSEKLQGARTEAFF.

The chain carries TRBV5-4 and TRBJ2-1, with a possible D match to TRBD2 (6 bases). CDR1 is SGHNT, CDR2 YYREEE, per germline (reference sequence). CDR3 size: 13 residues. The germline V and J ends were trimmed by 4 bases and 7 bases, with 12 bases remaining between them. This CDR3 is CASSQQTSNEQFF. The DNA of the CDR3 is TGTGCCAGCAGCCAACAGACTAGTAATGAGCAGTTCTTC.

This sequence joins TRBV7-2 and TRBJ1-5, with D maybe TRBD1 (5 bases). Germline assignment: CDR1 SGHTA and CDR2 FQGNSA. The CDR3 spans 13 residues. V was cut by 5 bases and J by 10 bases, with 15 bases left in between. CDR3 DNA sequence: TGTGCCAGCAGCGGGGACCAGGGTCGACCCCAGCATTTT. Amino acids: CASSGDQGRPQHF.

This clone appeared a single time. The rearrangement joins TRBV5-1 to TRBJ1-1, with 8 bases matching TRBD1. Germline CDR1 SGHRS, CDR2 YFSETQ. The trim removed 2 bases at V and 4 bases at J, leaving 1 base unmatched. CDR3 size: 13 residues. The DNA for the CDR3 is TGCGCCAGCAGCTTTACAGGGGGCACTGAAGCTTTCTTT. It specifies CASSFTGGTEAFF.

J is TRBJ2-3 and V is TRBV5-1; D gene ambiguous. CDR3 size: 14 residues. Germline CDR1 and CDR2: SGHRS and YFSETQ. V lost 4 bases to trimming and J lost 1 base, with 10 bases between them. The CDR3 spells CASSLKGGTDTQYF. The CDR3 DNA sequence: TGCGCCAGCAGCCTAAAGGGTGGCACAGATACGCAGTATTTT. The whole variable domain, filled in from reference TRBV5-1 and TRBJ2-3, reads KAGVTQTPRYLIKTRGQQVTLSCSPISGHRSVSWYQQTPGQGLQFLFEYFSETQRNKGNFPGRFSGRQFSNSRSEMNVSTLELGDSALYLCASSLKGGTDTQYFGPGTRLTVL.

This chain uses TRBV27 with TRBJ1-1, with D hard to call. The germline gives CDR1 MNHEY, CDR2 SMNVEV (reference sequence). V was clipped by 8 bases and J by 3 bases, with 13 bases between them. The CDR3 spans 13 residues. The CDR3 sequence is CASHNRVDTEAFF. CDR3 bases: TGTGCCAGCCATAACAGAGTGGACACTGAAGCTTTCTTT.

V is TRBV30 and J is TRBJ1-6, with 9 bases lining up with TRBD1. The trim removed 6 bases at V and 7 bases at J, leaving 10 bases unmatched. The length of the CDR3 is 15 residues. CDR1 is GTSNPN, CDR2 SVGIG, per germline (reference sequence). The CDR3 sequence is CACNPTGTGNSPLHF. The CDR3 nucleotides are TGTGCCTGTAACCCGACCGGGACAGGGAATTCACCCCTCCACTTT. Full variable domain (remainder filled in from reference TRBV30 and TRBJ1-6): SQTIHQWPATLVQPVGSPLSLECTVEGTSNPNLYWYRQAAGRGLQLLFYSVGIGQISSEVPQNLSASRPQDRQFILSSKKLLLSDSGFYLCACNPTGTGNSPLHFGNGTRLTVT.

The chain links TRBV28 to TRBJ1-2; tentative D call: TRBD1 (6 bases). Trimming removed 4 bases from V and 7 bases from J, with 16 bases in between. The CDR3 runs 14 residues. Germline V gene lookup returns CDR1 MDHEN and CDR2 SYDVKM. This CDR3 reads CASSSPQGSRGYTF. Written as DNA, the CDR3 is TGTGCCAGCAGTTCCCCACAGGGCTCGCGTGGCTACACCTTC.

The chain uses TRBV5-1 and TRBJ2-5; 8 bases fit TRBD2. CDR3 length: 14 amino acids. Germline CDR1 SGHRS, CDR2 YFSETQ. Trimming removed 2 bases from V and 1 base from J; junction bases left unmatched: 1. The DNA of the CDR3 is TGCGCCAGCAGCTTACTAGCGGTCCAAGAGACCCAGTACTTC. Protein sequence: CASSLLAVQETQYF.

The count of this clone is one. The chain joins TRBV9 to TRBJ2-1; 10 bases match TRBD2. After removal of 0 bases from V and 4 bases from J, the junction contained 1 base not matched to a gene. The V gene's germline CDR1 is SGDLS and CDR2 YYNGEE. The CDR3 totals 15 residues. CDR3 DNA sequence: TGTGCCAGCAGCGTAGGAGCGGGGGGGTACAATGAGCAGTTCTTC. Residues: CASSVGAGGYNEQFF.

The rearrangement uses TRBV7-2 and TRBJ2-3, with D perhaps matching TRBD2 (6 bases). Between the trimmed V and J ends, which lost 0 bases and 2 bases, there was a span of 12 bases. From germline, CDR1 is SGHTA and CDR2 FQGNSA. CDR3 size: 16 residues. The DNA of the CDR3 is TGTGCCAGCAGCTTAGCATTTAGCGGACTCACAGATACGCAGTATTTT. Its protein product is CASSLAFSGLTDTQYF.

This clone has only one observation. CDR3 amino acids: CASSKSITDTQYF. The CDR3 DNA reads as TGCGCCAGCAGCAAATCTATCACAGATACGCAGTATTTT. The chain joins TRBV5-1 to TRBJ2-3, with D unclear. CDR1 is SGHRS and CDR2 is YFSETQ in the germline V gene. This CDR3 has 13 amino acids. Deletions cut 4 bases from V and 2 bases from J, with 8 bases between.

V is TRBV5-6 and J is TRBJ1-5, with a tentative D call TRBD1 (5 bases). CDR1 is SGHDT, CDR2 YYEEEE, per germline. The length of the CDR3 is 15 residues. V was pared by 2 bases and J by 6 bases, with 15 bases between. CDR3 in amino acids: CASSFGQGLVQPQHF. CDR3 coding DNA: TGTGCCAGCAGCTTCGGGCAGGGCTTGGTTCAGCCCCAGCATTTT.

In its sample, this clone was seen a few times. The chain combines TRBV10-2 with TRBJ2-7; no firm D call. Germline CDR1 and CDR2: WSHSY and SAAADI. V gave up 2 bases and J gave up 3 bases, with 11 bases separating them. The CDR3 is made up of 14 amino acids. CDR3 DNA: TGCGCCAGCAGTGAGGTTTGGGTTTTCTACGAGCAGTACTTC. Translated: CASSEVWVFYEQYF.

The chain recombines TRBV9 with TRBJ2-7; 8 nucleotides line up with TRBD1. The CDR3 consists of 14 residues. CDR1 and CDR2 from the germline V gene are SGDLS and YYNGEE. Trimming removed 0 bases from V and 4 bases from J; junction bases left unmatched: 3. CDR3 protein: CASSVAGGKYEQYF. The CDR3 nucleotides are TGTGCCAGCAGCGTAGCAGGGGGCAAATACGAGCAGTACTTC.

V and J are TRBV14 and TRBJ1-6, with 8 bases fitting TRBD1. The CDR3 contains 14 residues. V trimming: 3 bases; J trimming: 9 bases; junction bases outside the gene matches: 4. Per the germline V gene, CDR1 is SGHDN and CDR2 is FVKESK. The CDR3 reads CASSHRGQGSPLHF. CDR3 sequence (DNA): TGTGCCAGCAGCCACAGGGGGCAGGGTTCACCCCTCCACTTT. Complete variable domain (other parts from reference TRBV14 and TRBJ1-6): EAGVTQFPSHSVIEKGQTVTLRCDPISGHDNLYWYRRVMGKEIKFLLHFVKESKQDESGMPNNRFLAERTGGTYSTLKVQPAELEDSGVYFCASSHRGQGSPLHFGNGTRLTVT.